This TCR beta chain was sequenced during a study of monozygotic twins with inflammatory bowel disease. Germline values: CDR1 MDHEN, CDR2 SYDVKM. This CDR3 is built from 15 residues. Via template switching, UMIs carrying a 6-nucleotide sample barcode were introduced. From the 5' RACE reads, TCRdb lists one entry per CDR3 protein and no DNA. Across about 330,000 distinct CDR3 sequences, the top ten clones capture 2% to 2.5% of the sample. Study-wide results and caveats: Limited statistical power may explain no repertoire similarity difference between concordant and discordant twins. Whereas healthy co-twins had higher TCRbeta diversity (inverse Simpson), IBD patients had lower diversity.

Worth noting for this clonotype: Its antigen is not identified.

This receptor was obtained from a human donor with ulcerative colitis or Crohn's disease, or a healthy co-twin of an affected twin (not recorded which). The chain links TRBV28 to TRBJ1-6. The sequencing sample was made of blood. CDR3 in amino acids: CASSLRRVGNSPLHF. The full variable domain, completed using reference TRBV28 and TRBJ1-6, is DVKVTQSSRYLVKRTGEKVFLECVQDMDHENMFWYRQDPGLGLRLIYFSYDVKMKEKGDIPEGYSVSREKKERFSLILESASTNQTSMYLCASSLRRVGNSPLHFGNGTRLTVT.